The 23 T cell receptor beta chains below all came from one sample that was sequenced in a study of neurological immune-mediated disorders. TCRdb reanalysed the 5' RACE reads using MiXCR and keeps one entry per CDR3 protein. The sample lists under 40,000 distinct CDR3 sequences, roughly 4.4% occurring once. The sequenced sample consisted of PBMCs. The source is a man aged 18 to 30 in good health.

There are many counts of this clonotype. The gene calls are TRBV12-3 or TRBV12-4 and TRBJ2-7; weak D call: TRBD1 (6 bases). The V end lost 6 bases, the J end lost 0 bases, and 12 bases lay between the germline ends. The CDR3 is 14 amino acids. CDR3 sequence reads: CASRAGTSSYEQYF. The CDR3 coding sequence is TGTGCCAGCAGAGCCGGGACATCCTCCTACGAGCAGTACTTC.

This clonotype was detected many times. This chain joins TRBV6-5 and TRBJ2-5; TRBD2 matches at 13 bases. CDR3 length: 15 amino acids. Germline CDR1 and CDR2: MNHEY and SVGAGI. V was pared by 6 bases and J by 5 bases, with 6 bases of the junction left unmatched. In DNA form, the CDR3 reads TGTGCCAGCAGACCCGGGACTAGCGGGGCTGAGACCCAGTACTTC. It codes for CASRPGTSGAETQYF.

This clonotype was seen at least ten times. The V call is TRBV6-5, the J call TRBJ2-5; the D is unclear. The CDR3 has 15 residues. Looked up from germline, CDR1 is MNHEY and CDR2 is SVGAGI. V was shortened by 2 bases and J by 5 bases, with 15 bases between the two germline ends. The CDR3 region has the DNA TGTGCCAGCAGTTACAATCCCAGCCAATTGGAGACCCAGTACTTC. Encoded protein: CASSYNPSQLETQYF.

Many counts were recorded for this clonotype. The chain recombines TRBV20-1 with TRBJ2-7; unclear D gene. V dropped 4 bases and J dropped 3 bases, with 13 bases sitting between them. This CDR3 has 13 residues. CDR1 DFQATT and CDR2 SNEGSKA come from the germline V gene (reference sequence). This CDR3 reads CSATIQLHYEQYF. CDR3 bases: TGCAGTGCTACCATCCAACTGCACTACGAGCAGTACTTC.

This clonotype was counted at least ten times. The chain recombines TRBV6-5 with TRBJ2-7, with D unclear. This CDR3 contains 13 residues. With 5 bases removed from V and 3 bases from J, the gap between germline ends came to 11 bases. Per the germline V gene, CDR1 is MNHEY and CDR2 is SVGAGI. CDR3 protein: CASSVQESYEQYF. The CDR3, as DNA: TGTGCCAGCAGTGTCCAGGAGAGCTACGAGCAGTACTTC.

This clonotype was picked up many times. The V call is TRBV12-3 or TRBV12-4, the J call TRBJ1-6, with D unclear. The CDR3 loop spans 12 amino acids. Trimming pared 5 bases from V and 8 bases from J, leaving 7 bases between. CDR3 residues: CASSPTDSPLHF. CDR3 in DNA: TGTGCCAGCAGTCCGACTGATTCACCCCTCCACTTT.

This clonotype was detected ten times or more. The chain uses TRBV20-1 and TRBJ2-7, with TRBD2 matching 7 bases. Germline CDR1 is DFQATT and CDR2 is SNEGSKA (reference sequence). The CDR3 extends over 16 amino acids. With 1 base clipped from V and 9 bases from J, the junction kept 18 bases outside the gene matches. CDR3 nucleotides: TGCAGTGCTAGAGGAGATAATAGCGGGCAACCTGGCGGGCAGTACTTC. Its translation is CSARGDNSGQPGGQYF.

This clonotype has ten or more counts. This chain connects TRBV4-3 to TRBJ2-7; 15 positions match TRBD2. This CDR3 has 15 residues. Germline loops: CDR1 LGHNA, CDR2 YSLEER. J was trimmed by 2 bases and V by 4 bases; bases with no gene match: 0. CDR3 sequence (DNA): TGCGCCAGCAGCCGGACTAGCGGGGGGGCCTACGAGCAGTACTTC. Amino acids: CASSRTSGGAYEQYF.

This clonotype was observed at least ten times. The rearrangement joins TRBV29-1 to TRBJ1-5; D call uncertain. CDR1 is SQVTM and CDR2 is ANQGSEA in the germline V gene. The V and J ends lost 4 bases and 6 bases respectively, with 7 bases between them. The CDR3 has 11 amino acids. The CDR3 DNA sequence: TGCAGCGTTGTGGGGTCTCAGCCCCAGCATTTT. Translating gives CSVVGSQPQHF.

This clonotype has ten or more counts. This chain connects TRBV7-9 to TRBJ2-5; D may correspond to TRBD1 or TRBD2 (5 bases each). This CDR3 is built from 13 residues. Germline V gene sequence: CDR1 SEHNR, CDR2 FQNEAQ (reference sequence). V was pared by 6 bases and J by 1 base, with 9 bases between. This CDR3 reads CASRGRFQETQYF. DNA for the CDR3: TGTGCCAGCAGGGGACGGTTCCAAGAGACCCAGTACTTC.

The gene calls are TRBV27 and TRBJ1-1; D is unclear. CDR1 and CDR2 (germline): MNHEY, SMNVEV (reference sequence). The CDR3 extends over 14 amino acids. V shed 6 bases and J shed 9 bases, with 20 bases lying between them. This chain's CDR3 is CASSHPEGTRQAFF. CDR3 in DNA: TGTGCCAGCAGCCACCCGGAGGGTACTAGGCAAGCTTTCTTT.

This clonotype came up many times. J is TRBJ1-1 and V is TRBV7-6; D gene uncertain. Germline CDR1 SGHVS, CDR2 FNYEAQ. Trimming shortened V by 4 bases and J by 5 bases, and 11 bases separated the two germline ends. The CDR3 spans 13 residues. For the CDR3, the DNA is TGTGCCAGCAGCTCCCACGGGGTAACTGAAGCTTTCTTT. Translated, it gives CASSSHGVTEAFF.

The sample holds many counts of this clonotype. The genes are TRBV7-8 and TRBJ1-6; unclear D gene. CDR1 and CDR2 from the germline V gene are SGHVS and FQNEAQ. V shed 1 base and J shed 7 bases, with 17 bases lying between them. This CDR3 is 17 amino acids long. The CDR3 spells CASSLDLRVTPNSPLHF. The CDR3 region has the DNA TGTGCCAGCAGCTTAGATCTGAGGGTTACGCCGAATTCACCCCTCCACTTT.

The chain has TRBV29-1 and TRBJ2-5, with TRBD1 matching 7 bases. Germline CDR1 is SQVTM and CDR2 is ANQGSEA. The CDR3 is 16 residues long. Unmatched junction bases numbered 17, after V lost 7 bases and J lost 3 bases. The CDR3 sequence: CSATHLGGRWEETQYF. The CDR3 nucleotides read TGCAGCGCTACCCACCTAGGGGGCAGGTGGGAAGAGACCCAGTACTTC. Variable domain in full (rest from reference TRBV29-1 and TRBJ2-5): SAVISQKPSRDICQRGTSLTIQCQVDSQVTMMFWYRQQPGQSLTLIATANQGSEATYESGFVIDKFPISRPNLTFSTLTVSNMSPEDSSIYLCSATHLGGRWEETQYFGPGTRLLVL.

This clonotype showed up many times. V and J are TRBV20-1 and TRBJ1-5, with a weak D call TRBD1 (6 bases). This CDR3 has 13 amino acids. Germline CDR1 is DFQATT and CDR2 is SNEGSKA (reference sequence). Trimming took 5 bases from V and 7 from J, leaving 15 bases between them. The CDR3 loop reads CSAPRGPGQPQHF. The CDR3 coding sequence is TGCAGTGCTCCCCGGGGGCCCGGGCAGCCCCAGCATTTT.

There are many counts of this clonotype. The CDR3 DNA follows: TGTGCCAGCAGTTTATGGGTCCTCAAGAGGGGCAATGAAAAACTGTTTTTT. It is translated as CASSLWVLKRGNEKLFF. V is TRBV28 and J is TRBJ1-4, with TRBD1 as a possible D gene (5 bases). Trimming pared 0 bases from V and 5 bases from J, leaving 16 bases between. The CDR3 covers 17 residues. The germline V gene has CDR1 MDHEN and CDR2 SYDVKM.

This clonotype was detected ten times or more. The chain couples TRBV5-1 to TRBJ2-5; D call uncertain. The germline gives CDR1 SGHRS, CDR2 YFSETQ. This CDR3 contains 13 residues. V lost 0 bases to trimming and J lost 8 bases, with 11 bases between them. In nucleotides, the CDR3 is TGCGCCAGCAGCTTGGCGCAGGTACCAACCCAGTACTTC. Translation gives CASSLAQVPTQYF.

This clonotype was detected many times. The CDR3 reads CASSLGRGNTGELFF. The DNA of the CDR3 is TGCGCCAGCAGCTTGGGCAGGGGGAACACCGGGGAGCTGTTTTTT. This rearrangement joins TRBV5-1 to TRBJ2-2; TRBD1 is a possible D gene (6 bases). Trimming cost V 0 bases and J 1 base, with 7 bases left between them. The CDR3 has 15 amino acids. Per the germline V gene, CDR1 is SGHRS and CDR2 is YFSETQ.

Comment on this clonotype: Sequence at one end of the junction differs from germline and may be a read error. The CDR3 loop is CARSYEGGVTPGELFF. DNA for the CDR3: TGTGCCAGAAGTTACGAGGGAGGGGTAACCCCCGGGGAGCTGTTTTTT. J is TRBJ2-2 and V is TRBV6-5; TRBD2 agrees at 7 bases. The CDR3 covers 16 residues. Germline V gene sequence: CDR1 MNHEY, CDR2 SVGAGI.

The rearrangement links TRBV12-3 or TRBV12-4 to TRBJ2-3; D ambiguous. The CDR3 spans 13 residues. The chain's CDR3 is CVNSHTVTDTQYF. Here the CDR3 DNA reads TGTGTCAACAGTCATACAGTGACAGATACGCAGTATTTT.

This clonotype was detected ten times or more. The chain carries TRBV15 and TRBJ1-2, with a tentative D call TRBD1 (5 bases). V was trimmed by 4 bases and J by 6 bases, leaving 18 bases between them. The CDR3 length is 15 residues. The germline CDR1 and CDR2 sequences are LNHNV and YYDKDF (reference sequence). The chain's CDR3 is CATSNPSWGEHGYTF. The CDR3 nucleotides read TGTGCCACCAGCAACCCTAGCTGGGGGGAGCATGGCTACACCTTC.

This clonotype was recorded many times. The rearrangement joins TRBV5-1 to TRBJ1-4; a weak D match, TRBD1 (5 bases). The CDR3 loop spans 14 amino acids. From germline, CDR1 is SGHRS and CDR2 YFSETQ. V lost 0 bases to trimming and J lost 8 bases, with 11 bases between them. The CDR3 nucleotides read TGCGCCAGCAGCTTGGGGCAGGGAGACGAAAAACTGTTTTTT. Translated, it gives CASSLGQGDEKLFF. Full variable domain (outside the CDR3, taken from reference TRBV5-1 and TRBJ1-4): KAGVTQTPRYLIKTRGQQVTLSCSPISGHRSVSWYQQTPGQGLQFLFEYFSETQRNKGNFPGRFSGRQFSNSRSEMNVSTLELGDSALYLCASSLGQGDEKLFFGSGTQLSVL.

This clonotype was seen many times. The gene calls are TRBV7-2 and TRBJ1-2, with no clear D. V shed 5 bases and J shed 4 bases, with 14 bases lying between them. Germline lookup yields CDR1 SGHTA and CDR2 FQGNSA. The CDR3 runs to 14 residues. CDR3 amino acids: CASSPSGGVYGYTF. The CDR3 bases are TGTGCCAGCAGCCCAAGCGGAGGAGTCTATGGCTACACCTTC.